This T cell receptor beta chain was retrieved from a study of T cells expressing NK-cell markers. Overall study results and limits: There remained a lack of clarity about HCMV specificity of expanded NKG2C+ T cell clones.

TCRdb re-called the 5' RACE reads, yielding one record per CDR3 amino acid sequence without DNA. The sample has approximately 6,000 distinct CDR3 sequences. Of note for this clonotype: What it binds is unknown.

This CDR3 contains 16 residues. The germline V gene has CDR1 LGHDT and CDR2 YNNKEL (reference sequence). This rearrangement joins TRBV3-1 to TRBJ2-3; the TCRdb call, TRBD1, lacks DNA for checking. The material sequenced was blood T cells: a sorted CD56 or NKG2C T cell subset, CD4+ or CD8+ T cells, or bulk PBMC T cells (not recorded which). This sequence was found in a man aged 18-30 years in good health. This chain's CDR3 is CASRQAWGVDRDTQYF.